Listed below are T cell receptor beta chains from one sample, sequenced in a study of technical replicates of blood from a handful of donors. The data were produced by immunoSEQ multiplex PCR, yet TCRdb's version contains in-frame clones alone and is incomplete. The sample contains approximately 70,000 clones, less than 98% of which appear only once. Sample: T cells isolated from PBMCs. These receptors came from a human donor in good health. The conserved cysteine and the conserved F or W are not part of the CDR3 here.

v_gene: TRBV4-3
j_gene: TRBJ1-3
len: 12
CDR3aa: ASSQDLGYNTIY

v_gene: TRBV10-2
j_gene: TRBJ2-7
len: 12
CDR3aa: ASTVTSASYEQY

v_gene: TRBV5-4
j_gene: TRBJ2-3
len: 13
CDR3aa: ASSLGLADTDTQY

v_gene: TRBV19
j_gene: TRBJ2-7
len: 12
CDR3aa: ASSIGVLAYEQY

v_gene: TRBV29-1
j_gene: TRBJ1-1
len: 11
CDR3aa: SVVGGMNTEAF

v_gene: TRBV27
j_gene: TRBJ1-1
len: 13
CDR3aa: ASSPRDKVGTEAF

v_gene: TRBV27
j_gene: TRBJ1-1
len: 11
CDR3aa: ASSLYLNTEAF

v_gene: TRBV5-6
j_gene: TRBJ2-4
len: 11
CDR3aa: ASSLYQKNIQY

v_gene: TRBV7-9
j_gene: TRBJ1-2
len: 13
CDR3aa: ASSAEGDLSYGYT

v_gene: TRBV4-2
j_gene: TRBJ1-4
len: 13
CDR3aa: ASSQGRQDGEKLF

v_gene: TRBV11-2
j_gene: TRBJ2-5
len: 11
CDR3aa: ASSIGVQETQY

v_gene: TRBV7-9
j_gene: TRBJ2-1
len: 12
CDR3aa: ASSLGPRSDEQF

v_gene: TRBV18
j_gene: TRBJ2-3
len: 13
CDR3aa: ASSGGLAGTDTQY

v_gene: TRBV7-8
j_gene: TRBJ1-5
len: 13
CDR3aa: ASSSGTGINQPQH

v_gene: TRBV4-1
j_gene: TRBJ2-7
len: 13
CDR3aa: ASSQVGGWINEQY

v_gene: TRBV4-2
j_gene: TRBJ2-5
len: 13
CDR3aa: ASSLEDRSQETQY

v_gene: TRBV6-1
j_gene: TRBJ2-5
len: 12
CDR3aa: ASSVGTVGETQY

v_gene: TRBV7-6
j_gene: TRBJ2-1
len: 13
CDR3aa: ASSRLAGENNEQF

v_gene: TRBV28
j_gene: TRBJ2-5
len: 11
CDR3aa: ASSSGGLETQY

v_gene: TRBV5-8
j_gene: TRBJ1-2
len: 12
CDR3aa: ASTPIQGPYGYT

v_gene: TRBV19
j_gene: TRBJ1-1
len: 12
CDR3aa: ASSLSRGNTEAF